A single sample gave rise to the 29 T cell receptor beta chains below, sequenced in a study of T-cell reconstitution after alpha-beta-depleted transplantation in children. Unique molecular identifiers were incorporated during preparation of the TCRbeta library. TCRdb used MiXCR to reprocess the PCR reads, holding one entry per CDR3 protein. The table shows roughly 790,000 distinct CDR3 sequences, with under 20% occurring only once. The starting material was PBMCs, mostly from graft donor cells, obtained 360 days after TCRalphabeta/CD19-depleted stem cell transplant. These receptors all stem from a male patient under 18 who had a stem cell transplant for acute lymphoblastic leukemia, so the T cells may come from the graft donor.

This clonotype was seen only a few times. V usage is TRBV11-1 and J usage is TRBJ2-7, with D possibly being TRBD1 (6 bases). The CDR3 has 15 residues. Germline V gives CDR1 SGHAT, CDR2 FQDESV (reference sequence). Trimming took off 5 bases at V and 4 bases at J, with 18 bases between the two ends. The CDR3 is CASSPGQRPIYEQYF. Written as DNA, the CDR3 is TGTGCCAGCAGCCCAGGACAGCGACCGATTTACGAGCAGTACTTC. Full variable domain (remainder filled in from reference TRBV11-1 and TRBJ2-7): EAEVAQSPRYKITEKSQAVAFWCDPISGHATLYWYRQILGQGPELLVQFQDESVVDDSQLPKDRFSAERLKGVDSTLKIQPAELGDSAMYLCASSPGQRPIYEQYFGPGTRLTVT.

This clonotype was observed at least ten times. The chain has TRBV4-1 and TRBJ2-1; D unresolved. The CDR3 is 14 amino acids. The germline gives CDR1 MGHRA, CDR2 YSYEKL. V lost 6 bases and J 6 bases, leaving 15 bases between the germline ends. The CDR3 loop reads CASRGLRSINEQFF. The DNA of the CDR3 is TGCGCCAGCAGGGGCCTTCGGTCGATCAATGAGCAGTTCTTC.

CDR3 in DNA: TGTGCCAGCAGCCAAGCGGCGTACGAGCAGTACTTC. Protein sequence: CASSQAAYEQYF. The rearrangement uses TRBV3-1 and TRBJ2-7; D is unresolved. Germline V gene lookup returns CDR1 LGHDT and CDR2 YNNKEL (reference sequence). With 1 base removed from V and 4 bases from J, the gap between germline ends came to 5 bases. This CDR3 has 12 residues.

This clonotype was seen at least ten times. The chain uses TRBV13 and TRBJ2-2; TRBD1 might be the D (5 bases). The CDR3 is made up of 16 amino acids. Germline V CDR1 and CDR2: PRHDT, FYEKMQ (reference sequence). The V end lost 2 bases, the J end lost 3 bases, and 13 bases lay between the germline ends. The CDR3 DNA is TGTGCCAGCAGCTTACGACCCAGGGATTACACCGGGGAGCTGTTTTTT. It translates to CASSLRPRDYTGELFF.

This clonotype was observed at least ten times. V and J are TRBV12-3 or TRBV12-4 and TRBJ2-2, with D perhaps TRBD1 or TRBD2 (5 bases each). Trimming removed 3 bases at V and 6 bases at J, with 8 bases between. This CDR3 has 13 amino acids. This CDR3 reads CASSFRGPGELFF. CDR3 DNA: TGTGCCAGCAGTTTTCGGGGCCCCGGGGAGCTGTTTTTT.

The DNA for the CDR3 is TGTGCCAGCAGCGTGATAGGTGGTGTAGCTTTCTTT. Amino acids: CASSVIGGVAFF. This chain connects TRBV12-3 or TRBV12-4 to TRBJ1-1; the D is unclear. With 6 bases removed from V and 10 bases from J, the gap between germline ends came to 15 bases. The CDR3 runs to 12 residues.

V is TRBV7-8 and J is TRBJ1-2, with a weak D call TRBD1 (6 bases). The CDR3 is made up of 15 amino acids. The ends were cut back, 2 bases at V and 4 bases at J, with 14 bases in the middle. CDR1 and CDR2 (germline): SGHVS, FQNEAQ. The CDR3 here is CASSLTGRSTYGYTF. The DNA for the CDR3 is TGTGCCAGCAGCTTAACAGGGCGGTCAACCTATGGCTACACCTTC.

The rearrangement uses TRBV5-1 and TRBJ2-3; 9 bases match TRBD2. The junction had 6 bases not matched to a gene; V was cut back by 4 bases and J by 0 bases. The CDR3 is 16 residues long. Germline CDR1 is SGHRS and CDR2 is YFSETQ. The CDR3 bases are TGCGCCAGCAGCAACAGACTAGCGGCTAGCACAGATACGCAGTATTTT. Its protein is CASSNRLAASTDTQYF.

The chain joins TRBV4-1 to TRBJ1-1; a weak D match, TRBD1 (6 bases). Per germline, CDR1 MGHRA and CDR2 YSYEKL. CDR3 length equals 17 residues. The V and J ends lost 4 bases and 0 bases respectively, with 18 bases between them. The CDR3 nucleotides are TGCGCCAGCAGCCTGACAGGTCCCCCCGGGATGAACACTGAAGCTTTCTTT. Protein: CASSLTGPPGMNTEAFF.

The V and J genes are TRBV11-2 and TRBJ2-1; possible D gene TRBD2, 6 bases. The V end lost 3 bases, the J end lost 9 bases, and 9 bases lay between the germline ends. Germline V lookup: CDR1 SGHAT, CDR2 FQNNGV. The CDR3 runs to 12 residues. CDR3 DNA sequence: TGTGCCAGCAGCTTTATCGGGGGTGAGCAGTTCTTC. It is translated as CASSFIGGEQFF.

This clonotype was seen a handful of times. The chain combines TRBV3-1 with TRBJ2-7; D gene unclear. The CDR3 is made up of 12 amino acids. V was trimmed by 3 bases and J by 3 bases, leaving 6 bases between them. Germline V gives CDR1 LGHDT, CDR2 YNNKEL (reference sequence). The CDR3 DNA reads as TGTGCCAGCAGCCACGTCGGCTACGAGCAGTACTTC. This translates into CASSHVGYEQYF.

This clonotype was found a few times. The chain recombines TRBV7-2 with TRBJ1-5; a possible D gene is TRBD1 (5 bases). V dropped 0 bases and J dropped 2 bases, with 11 bases sitting between them. Germline CDR1 is SGHTA and CDR2 is FQGNSA. The CDR3 runs to 16 residues. DNA of the CDR3: TGTGCCAGCAGCTTAGCTCCCGGGGGAGGCAATCAGCCCCAGCATTTT. As protein: CASSLAPGGGNQPQHF.

V is TRBV7-9 and J is TRBJ1-2; 8 nucleotides agree with TRBD1. This CDR3 has 16 residues. Per germline, CDR1 SEHNR and CDR2 FQNEAQ (reference sequence). V was clipped by 5 bases and J by 3 bases; unmatched bases: 11. As DNA, the CDR3 is TGTGCCAGCAGCCAAATGGCGGGACAGGATTACTATGGCTACACCTTC. It codes for CASSQMAGQDYYGYTF. The entire variable domain, with the rest obtained from reference TRBV7-9 and TRBJ1-2, is as follows: DTGVSQNPRHKITKRGQNVTFRCDPISEHNRLYWYRQTLGQGPEFLTYFQNEAQLEKSRLLSDRFSAERPKGSFSTLEIQRTEQGDSAMYLCASSQMAGQDYYGYTFGSGTRLTVV.

This clonotype was seen a few times. V usage is TRBV13 and J usage is TRBJ2-1; D may be TRBD1 or TRBD2 (5 bases each). Germline values: CDR1 PRHDT, CDR2 FYEKMQ (reference sequence). V lost 0 bases, J lost 7 bases, and 10 bases lay in between. The CDR3 covers 14 residues. Here the CDR3 reads CASSLGGEVNEQFF. DNA for the CDR3: TGTGCCAGCAGCTTAGGGGGGGAAGTGAATGAGCAGTTCTTC.

The chain carries TRBV12-3 or TRBV12-4 and TRBJ2-7; TRBD2 agrees at 12 bases. This CDR3 comprises 16 residues. V shed 5 bases and J 6 bases; nucleotides not matched to a gene: 11. CDR3 in amino acids: CASSPTTSGSLSEQYF. CDR3 nucleotides: TGTGCCAGCAGTCCCACGACTAGCGGGAGCTTGAGCGAGCAGTACTTC.

V usage is TRBV10-3 and J usage is TRBJ2-7; D may be TRBD1 or TRBD2 (5 bases each). Germline-derived CDR1 and CDR2 are ENHRY and SYGVKD. This CDR3 region has 16 residues. Between the trimmed V and J ends, which lost 6 bases and 4 bases, there was a span of 22 bases. Here the CDR3 DNA reads TGTGCCATCAGGAGAGGGGTCAGGACCGTTGGGTACGAGCAGTACTTC. It is translated as CAIRRGVRTVGYEQYF.

This chain joins TRBV6-2 or TRBV6-3 and TRBJ2-7; D tentatively fits TRBD1 or TRBD2 (5 bases each). Between the trimmed V and J ends, which lost 1 base and 0 bases, there was a span of 28 bases. CDR1 is MNHEY and CDR2 is SVGEGT in the germline V gene. CDR3 length: 21 residues. This CDR3 reads CASSYYKRADLRGSFSYEQYF. CDR3 DNA sequence: TGTGCCAGCAGTTACTACAAACGAGCGGACCTGAGGGGCTCCTTCTCCTACGAGCAGTACTTC.

This clonotype came up a few times. This sequence joins TRBV6-9 and TRBJ1-2; D perhaps matches TRBD1 (6 bases). Trimming took off 2 bases at V and 6 bases at J, with 16 bases between the two ends. From germline, CDR1 is MNHGY and CDR2 SVAAGI. The CDR3 loop spans 15 amino acids. CDR3 coding DNA: TGTGCCAGCAGTTATAGGGGGAATTCTGCGGATGGCTACACCTTC. It translates to CASSYRGNSADGYTF.

This clonotype was observed many times. V usage is TRBV12-3 or TRBV12-4 and J usage is TRBJ2-5; 13 bases are shared with TRBD2. V lost 7 bases and J lost 6; bases outside the gene matches: 8. The CDR3 consists of 15 residues. This chain's CDR3 is CASTLGLAGTKTQYF. DNA of the CDR3: TGTGCCAGCACCTTGGGACTAGCGGGAACAAAGACCCAGTACTTC.

This clonotype has ten or more counts. The V gene is TRBV7-9, the J gene TRBJ2-3; D may be TRBD2 (6 bases). Germline V lookup: CDR1 SEHNR, CDR2 FQNEAQ (reference sequence). The V and J ends lost 2 bases and 3 bases respectively, with 9 bases between them. The CDR3 is made up of 14 amino acids. CDR3 sequence reads: CASSLPGVTDTQYF. The CDR3 DNA reads as TGTGCCAGCAGCTTACCGGGAGTGACAGATACGCAGTATTTT.

This chain uses TRBV5-8 with TRBJ2-1; unclear D gene. CDR3 size: 15 residues. The V gene's germline CDR1 is SGHTS and CDR2 YDEGEE. With 2 bases removed from V and 2 bases from J, the gap between germline ends came to 11 bases. The CDR3 DNA sequence: TGTGCCAGCAGCTTAATTTCATCGACCTACAATGAGCAGTTCTTC. Its translation is CASSLISSTYNEQFF. The variable domain in full, with the rest retrieved from reference TRBV5-8 and TRBJ2-1, is EAGVTQSPTHLIKTRGQQATLRCSPISGHTSVYWYQQALGLGLQFLLWYDEGEERNRGNFPPRFSGRQFPNYSSELNVNALELEDSALYLCASSLISSTYNEQFFGPGTRLTVL.

V is TRBV4-2 and J is TRBJ2-2, with unresolved D. The CDR3 runs to 16 residues. Trimming shortened V by 1 base and J by 6 bases, and 15 bases separated the two germline ends. Germline assignment: CDR1 LGHNA and CDR2 YNFKEQ. As DNA, the CDR3 is TGTGCCAGCAGCCAAGTGAATAGTTTCCGGTCCGGGGAGCTGTTTTTT. Translated, it gives CASSQVNSFRSGELFF.

This clonotype was observed a handful of times. V gene TRBV5-1 combines with J gene TRBJ2-7; 14 bases map to TRBD2. Germline values: CDR1 SGHRS, CDR2 YFSETQ. The CDR3 has 17 amino acids. V lost 5 bases to trimming and J lost 4 bases; unmatched junction nucleotides: 11. CDR3 amino acids: CASSLRLAGGPGYEQYF. CDR3 sequence (DNA): TGCGCCAGCAGTTTGAGACTAGCGGGGGGGCCGGGGTACGAGCAGTACTTC.

The chain links TRBV5-1 to TRBJ2-7; 10 nucleotides line up with TRBD2. Germline V lookup: CDR1 SGHRS, CDR2 YFSETQ. The CDR3 has 17 amino acids. V trimming: 0 bases; J trimming: 1 base; junction bases outside the gene matches: 7. The DNA for the CDR3 is TGCGCCAGCAGCTTGGACCCTCTAGCGGGAGCATCCTACGAGCAGTACTTC. This encodes CASSLDPLAGASYEQYF.

The CDR3 nucleotides read TGCGCCAGCAGCTTGGGTGAAGCGGGAGGGAGTACAGATACGCAGTATTTT. It yields the protein CASSLGEAGGSTDTQYF. This chain joins TRBV5-1 and TRBJ2-3, with 10 bases matching TRBD2. The trim removed 0 bases at V and 3 bases at J, leaving 7 bases unmatched. The CDR3 is 17 amino acids. Germline V gives CDR1 SGHRS, CDR2 YFSETQ.

This clonotype showed up many times. The genes are TRBV29-1 and TRBJ1-1; D is possibly TRBD1 (5 bases). The CDR3 contains 12 residues. CDR1 and CDR2 from the germline V gene are SQVTM and ANQGSEA. Trimming left V 8 bases short and J 2 bases short, with 12 bases between. In DNA, the CDR3 is TGCAGCATTTTAGGGGAAAACACTGAAGCTTTCTTT. Residues: CSILGENTEAFF.

V and J are TRBV13 and TRBJ2-7; D is ambiguous. V dropped 6 bases and J dropped 6 bases, with 12 bases sitting between them. Germline CDR1 and CDR2: PRHDT and FYEKMQ (reference sequence). This CDR3 is built from 12 residues. This CDR3 is CASSPSTGEQYF. The CDR3 nucleotides are TGTGCCAGCAGTCCCTCGACGGGCGAGCAGTACTTC. Supplemented by reference TRBV13 and TRBJ2-7, the full variable domain reads AAGVIQSPRHLIKEKRETATLKCYPIPRHDTVYWYQQGPGQDPQFLISFYEKMQSDKGSIPDRFSAQQFSDYHSELNMSSLELGDSALYFCASSPSTGEQYFGPGTRLTVT.

The rearrangement uses TRBV12-3 or TRBV12-4 and TRBJ2-7; D is unresolved. This CDR3 has 15 residues. Trimming cost V 3 bases and J 0 bases, with 12 bases left between them. Here the CDR3 reads CASSFVSEISYEQYF. For the CDR3, the DNA is TGTGCCAGCAGTTTCGTCTCGGAGATCTCCTACGAGCAGTACTTC.

The chain couples TRBV13 to TRBJ2-3; D unclear. The length of the CDR3 is 12 residues. Per the germline V gene, CDR1 is PRHDT and CDR2 is FYEKMQ (reference sequence). V shed 5 bases and J shed 5 bases, with 8 bases lying between them. CDR3 bases: TGTGCCAGCAGCGGTGTGGTAGATACGCAGTATTTT. This sequence encodes CASSGVVDTQYF.